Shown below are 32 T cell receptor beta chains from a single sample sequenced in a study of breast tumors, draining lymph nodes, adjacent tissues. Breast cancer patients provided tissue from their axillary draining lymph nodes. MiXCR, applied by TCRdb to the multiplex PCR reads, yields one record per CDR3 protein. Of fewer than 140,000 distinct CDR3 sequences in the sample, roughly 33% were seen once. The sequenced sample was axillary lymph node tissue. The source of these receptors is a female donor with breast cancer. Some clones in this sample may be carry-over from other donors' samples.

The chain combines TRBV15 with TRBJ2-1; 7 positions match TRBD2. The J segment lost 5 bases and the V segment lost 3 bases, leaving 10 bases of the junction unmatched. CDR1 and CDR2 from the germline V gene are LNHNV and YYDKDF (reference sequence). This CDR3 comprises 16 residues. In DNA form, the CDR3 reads TGTGCCACCAGCAGCTTGTCGACTGCGGGAGACAATGAGCAGTTCTTC. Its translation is CATSSLSTAGDNEQFF.

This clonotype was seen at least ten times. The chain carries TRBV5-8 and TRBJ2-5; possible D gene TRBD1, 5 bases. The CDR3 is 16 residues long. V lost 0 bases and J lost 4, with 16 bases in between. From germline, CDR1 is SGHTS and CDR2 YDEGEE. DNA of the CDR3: TGTGCCAGCAGCTTGGATCCCGACCTAAGGGGAGAGACCCAGTACTTC. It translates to CASSLDPDLRGETQYF.

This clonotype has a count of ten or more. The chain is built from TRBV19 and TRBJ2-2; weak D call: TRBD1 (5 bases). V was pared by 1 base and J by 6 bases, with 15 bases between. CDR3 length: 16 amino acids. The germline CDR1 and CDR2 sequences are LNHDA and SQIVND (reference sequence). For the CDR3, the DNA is TGTGCCAGTAGTATAGGTTCCCAGGGTTATCCCGGGGAGCTGTTTTTT. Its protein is CASSIGSQGYPGELFF. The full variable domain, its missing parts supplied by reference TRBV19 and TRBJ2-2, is DGGITQSPKYLFRKEGQNVTLSCEQNLNHDAMYWYRQDPGQGLRLIYYSQIVNDFQKGDIAEGYSVSREKKESFPLTVTSAQKNPTAFYLCASSIGSQGYPGELFFGEGSRLTVL.

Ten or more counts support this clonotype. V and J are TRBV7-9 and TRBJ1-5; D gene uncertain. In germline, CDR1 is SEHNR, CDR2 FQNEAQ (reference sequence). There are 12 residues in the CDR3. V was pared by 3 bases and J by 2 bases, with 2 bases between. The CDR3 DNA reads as TGTGCCAGCAGCTTTGGCAATCAGCCCCAGCATTTT. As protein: CASSFGNQPQHF.

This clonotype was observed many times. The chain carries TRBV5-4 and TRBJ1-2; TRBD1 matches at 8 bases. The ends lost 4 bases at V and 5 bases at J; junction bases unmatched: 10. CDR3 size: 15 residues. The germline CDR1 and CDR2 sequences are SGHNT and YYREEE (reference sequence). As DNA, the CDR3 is TGTGCCAGCAGCCTGGTGGACAGGGTGGGGTATGGCTACACCTTC. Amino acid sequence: CASSLVDRVGYGYTF.

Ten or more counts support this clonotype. In nucleotides, the CDR3 is TGTGCCAGCAGTACCACGGGGGTTGAAAAACTGTTTTTT. The encoded protein is CASSTTGVEKLFF. V gene TRBV6-5 combines with J gene TRBJ1-4, with D possibly matching TRBD1 (5 bases). Germline values: CDR1 MNHEY, CDR2 SVGAGI. This CDR3 has 13 amino acids. The ends were cut back, 5 bases at V and 7 bases at J, with 11 bases in the middle.

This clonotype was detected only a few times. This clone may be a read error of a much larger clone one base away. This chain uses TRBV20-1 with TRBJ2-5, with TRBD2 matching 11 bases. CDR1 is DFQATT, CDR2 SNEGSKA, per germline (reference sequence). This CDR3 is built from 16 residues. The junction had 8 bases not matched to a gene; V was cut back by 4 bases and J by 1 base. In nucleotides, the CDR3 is TGCAGTGCTACCCCGACTAGCGGGACCACCCAAGAGACCCAGTACTTC. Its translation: CSATPTSGTTQETQYF.

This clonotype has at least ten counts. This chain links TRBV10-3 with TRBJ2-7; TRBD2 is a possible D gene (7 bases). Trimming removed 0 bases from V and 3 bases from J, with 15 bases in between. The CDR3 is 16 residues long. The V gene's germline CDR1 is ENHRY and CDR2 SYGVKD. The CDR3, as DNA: TGTGCCATCAGTGAGTCGGGGGGGGCGGATATCTACGAGCAGTACTTC. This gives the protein CAISESGGADIYEQYF.

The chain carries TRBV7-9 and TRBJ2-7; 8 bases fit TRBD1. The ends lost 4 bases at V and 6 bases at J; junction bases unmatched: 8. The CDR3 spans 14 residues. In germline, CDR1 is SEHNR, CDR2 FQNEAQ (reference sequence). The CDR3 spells CASSSTGVSGEQYF. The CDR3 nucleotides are TGTGCCAGCAGCTCGACAGGGGTATCGGGCGAGCAGTACTTC.

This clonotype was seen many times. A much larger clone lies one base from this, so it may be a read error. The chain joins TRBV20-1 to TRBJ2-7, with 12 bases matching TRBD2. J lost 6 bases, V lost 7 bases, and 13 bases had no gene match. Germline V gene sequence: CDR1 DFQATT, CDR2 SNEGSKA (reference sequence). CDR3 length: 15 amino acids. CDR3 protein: CSVQLAGGEAGEQYF. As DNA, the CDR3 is TGCAGTGTTCAGCTAGCGGGAGGGGAGGCAGGCGAGCAGTACTTC.

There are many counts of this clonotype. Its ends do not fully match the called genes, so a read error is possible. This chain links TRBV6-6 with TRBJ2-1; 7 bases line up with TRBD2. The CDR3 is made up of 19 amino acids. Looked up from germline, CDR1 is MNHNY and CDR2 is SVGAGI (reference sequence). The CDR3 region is CASSHSTPADGGSNGEQFF. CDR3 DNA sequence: TGTGCCAGCAGTCACTCGACACCGGCGGACGGGGGGTCCAATGGTGAGCAGTTCTTC.

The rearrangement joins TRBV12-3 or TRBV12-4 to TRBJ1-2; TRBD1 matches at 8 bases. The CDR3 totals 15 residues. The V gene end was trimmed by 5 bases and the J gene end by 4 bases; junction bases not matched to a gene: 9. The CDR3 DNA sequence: TGTGCCAGCAGTAGACAGGGGAGTCGGAGCTATGGCTACACCTTC. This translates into CASSRQGSRSYGYTF.

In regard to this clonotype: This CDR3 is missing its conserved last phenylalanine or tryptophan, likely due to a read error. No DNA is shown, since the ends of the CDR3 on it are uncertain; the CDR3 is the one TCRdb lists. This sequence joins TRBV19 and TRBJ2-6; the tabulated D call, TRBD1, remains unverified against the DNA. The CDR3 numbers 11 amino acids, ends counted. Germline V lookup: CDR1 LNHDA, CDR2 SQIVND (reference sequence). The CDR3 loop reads CASGTGGSGDT.

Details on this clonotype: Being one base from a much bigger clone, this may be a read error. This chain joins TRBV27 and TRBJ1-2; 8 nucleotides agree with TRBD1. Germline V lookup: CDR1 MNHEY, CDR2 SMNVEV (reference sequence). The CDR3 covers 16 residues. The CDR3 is CASTRTGRSANYDYTF. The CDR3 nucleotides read TGTGCCAGCACCCGGACAGGGAGGTCGGCTAACTATGACTACACCTTC.

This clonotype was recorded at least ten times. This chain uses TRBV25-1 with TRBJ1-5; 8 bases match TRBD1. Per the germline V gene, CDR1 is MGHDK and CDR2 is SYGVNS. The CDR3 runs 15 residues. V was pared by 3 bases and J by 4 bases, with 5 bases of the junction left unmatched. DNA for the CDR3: TGTGCCAGCAGTGACTTGGACAGGGAAAATCAGCCCCAGCATTTT. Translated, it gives CASSDLDRENQPQHF.

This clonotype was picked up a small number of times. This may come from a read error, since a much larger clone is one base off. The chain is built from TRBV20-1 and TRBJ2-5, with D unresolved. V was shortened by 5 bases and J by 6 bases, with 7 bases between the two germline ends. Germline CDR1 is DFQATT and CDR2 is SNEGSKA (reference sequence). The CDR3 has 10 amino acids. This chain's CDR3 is CSAQQKTQYF. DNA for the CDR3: TGCAGTGCTCAACAGAAGACCCAGTACTTC.

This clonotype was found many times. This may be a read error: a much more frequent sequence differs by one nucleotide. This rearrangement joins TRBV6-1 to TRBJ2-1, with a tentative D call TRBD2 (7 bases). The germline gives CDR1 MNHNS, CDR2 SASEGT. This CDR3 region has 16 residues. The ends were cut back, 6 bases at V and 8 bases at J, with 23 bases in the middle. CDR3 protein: CASRRLGAGEGDEQFF. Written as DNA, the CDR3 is TGTGCCAGCAGGCGCCTAGGGGCGGGAGAGGGGGATGAGCAGTTCTTC.

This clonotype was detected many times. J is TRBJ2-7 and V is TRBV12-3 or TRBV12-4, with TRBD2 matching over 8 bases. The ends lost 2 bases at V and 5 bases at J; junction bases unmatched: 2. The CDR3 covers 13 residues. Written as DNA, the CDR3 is TGTGCCAGCAGTTTAACTAGCGGTGACGAGCAGTACTTC. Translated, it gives CASSLTSGDEQYF.

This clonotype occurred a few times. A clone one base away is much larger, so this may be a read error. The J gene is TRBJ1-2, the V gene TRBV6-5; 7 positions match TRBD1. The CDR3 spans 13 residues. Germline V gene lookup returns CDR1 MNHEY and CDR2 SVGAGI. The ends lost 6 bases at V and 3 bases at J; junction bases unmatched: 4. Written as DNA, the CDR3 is TGTGCCAGCAGCCTCGGACAGGACTATGGCTACACCTTC. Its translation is CASSLGQDYGYTF.

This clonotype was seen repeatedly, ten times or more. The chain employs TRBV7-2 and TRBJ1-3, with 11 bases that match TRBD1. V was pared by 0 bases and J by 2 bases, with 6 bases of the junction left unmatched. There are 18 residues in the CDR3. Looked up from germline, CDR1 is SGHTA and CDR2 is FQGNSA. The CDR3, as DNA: TGTGCCAGCAGCTTAGCTTTTGGACAGGGGGCCGCTGGAAACACCATATATTTT. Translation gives CASSLAFGQGAAGNTIYF.

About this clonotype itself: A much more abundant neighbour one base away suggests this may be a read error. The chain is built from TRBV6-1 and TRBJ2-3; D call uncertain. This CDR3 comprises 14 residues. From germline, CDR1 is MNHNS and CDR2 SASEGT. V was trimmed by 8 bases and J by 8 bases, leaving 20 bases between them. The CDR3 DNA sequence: TGTGCCAGCTATGACACGCTTCAGTTCGGTACGCAGTATTTT. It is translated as CASYDTLQFGTQYF.

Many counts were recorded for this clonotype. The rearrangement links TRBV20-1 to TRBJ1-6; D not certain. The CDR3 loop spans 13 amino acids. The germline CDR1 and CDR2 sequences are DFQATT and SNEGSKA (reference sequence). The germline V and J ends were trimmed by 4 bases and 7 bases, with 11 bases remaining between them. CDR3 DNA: TGCAGTGCTACGAAGGTGTGGAATTCACCCCTCCACTTT. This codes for CSATKVWNSPLHF.

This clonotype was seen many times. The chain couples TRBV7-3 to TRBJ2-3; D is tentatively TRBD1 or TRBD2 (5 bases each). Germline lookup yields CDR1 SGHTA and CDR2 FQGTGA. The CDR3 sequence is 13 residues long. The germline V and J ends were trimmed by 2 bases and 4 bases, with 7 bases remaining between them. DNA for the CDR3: TGTGCCAGCAGCTTAGGGGGTGCAGATACGCAGTATTTT. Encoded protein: CASSLGGADTQYF.

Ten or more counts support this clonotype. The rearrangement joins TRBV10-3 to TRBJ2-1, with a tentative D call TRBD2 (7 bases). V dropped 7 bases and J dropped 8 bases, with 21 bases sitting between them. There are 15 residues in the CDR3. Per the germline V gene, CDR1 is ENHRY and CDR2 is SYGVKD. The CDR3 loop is CAITSRVKGGDEQFF. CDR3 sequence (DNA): TGTGCCATCACCTCTCGGGTCAAGGGGGGGGATGAGCAGTTCTTC.

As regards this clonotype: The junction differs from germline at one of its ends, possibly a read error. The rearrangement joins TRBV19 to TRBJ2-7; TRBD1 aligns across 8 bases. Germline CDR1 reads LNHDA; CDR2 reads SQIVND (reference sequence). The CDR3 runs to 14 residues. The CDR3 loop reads CASSPGGARYEQHF. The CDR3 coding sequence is TGTGCCAGTAGCCCAGGGGGCGCCAGGTACGAGCAGCACTTC.

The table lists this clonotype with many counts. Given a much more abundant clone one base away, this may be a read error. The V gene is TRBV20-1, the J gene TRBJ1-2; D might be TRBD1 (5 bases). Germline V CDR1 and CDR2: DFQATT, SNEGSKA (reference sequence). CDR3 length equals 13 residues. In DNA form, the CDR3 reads TGCAGTGCTAGAGATCTGACAGTCTATGCCTACACCTTC. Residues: CSARDLTVYAYTF.

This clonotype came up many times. CDR3 sequence reads: CASSSDGKIQDTQYF. CDR3 DNA sequence: TGTGCCAGCAGTAGTGACGGAAAGATTCAGGATACGCAGTATTTT. The V gene is TRBV6-6, the J gene TRBJ2-3; no clear D gene. The germline V and J ends were trimmed by 5 bases and 6 bases, with 18 bases remaining between them. Germline V gene data show CDR1 as MNHNY and CDR2 as SVGAGI (reference sequence). This CDR3 is 15 amino acids long.

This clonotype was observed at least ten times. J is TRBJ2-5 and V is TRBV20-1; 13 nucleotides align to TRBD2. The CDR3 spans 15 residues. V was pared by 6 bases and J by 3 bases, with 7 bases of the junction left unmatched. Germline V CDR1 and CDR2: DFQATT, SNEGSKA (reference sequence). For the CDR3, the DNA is TGCAGTGCCGCACCACTAGCGGGAGGGGAAGAGACCCAGTACTTC. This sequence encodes CSAAPLAGGEETQYF.

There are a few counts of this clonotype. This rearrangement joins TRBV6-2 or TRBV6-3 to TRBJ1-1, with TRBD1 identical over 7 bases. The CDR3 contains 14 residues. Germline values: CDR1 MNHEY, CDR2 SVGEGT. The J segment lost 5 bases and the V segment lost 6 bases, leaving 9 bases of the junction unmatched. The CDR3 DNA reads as TGTGCCAGCAGACGCCCCGGGACAGAAACTGAAGCTTTCTTT. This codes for CASRRPGTETEAFF.

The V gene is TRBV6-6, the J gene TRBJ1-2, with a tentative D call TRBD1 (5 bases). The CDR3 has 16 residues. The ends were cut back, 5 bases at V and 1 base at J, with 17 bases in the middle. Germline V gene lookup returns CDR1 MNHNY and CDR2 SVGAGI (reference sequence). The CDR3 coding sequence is TGTGCCAGCAGTCTACCTGACCTTGGACATAACTATGGCTACACCTTC. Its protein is CASSLPDLGHNYGYTF.

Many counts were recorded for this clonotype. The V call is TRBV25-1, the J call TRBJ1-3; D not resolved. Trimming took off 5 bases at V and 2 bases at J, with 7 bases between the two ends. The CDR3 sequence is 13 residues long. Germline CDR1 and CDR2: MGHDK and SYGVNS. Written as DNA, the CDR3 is TGTGCCAGCAGTTTGGGAGCTGGAAACACCATATATTTT. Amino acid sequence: CASSLGAGNTIYF.

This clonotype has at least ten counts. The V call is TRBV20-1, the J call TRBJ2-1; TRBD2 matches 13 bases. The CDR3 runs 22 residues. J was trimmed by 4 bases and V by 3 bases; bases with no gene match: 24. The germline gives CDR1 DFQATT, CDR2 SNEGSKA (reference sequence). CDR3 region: CSASPPPGLAGTLPLRYNEQFF. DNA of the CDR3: TGCAGTGCTAGCCCCCCGCCGGGACTAGCGGGAACCTTACCTTTACGTTACAATGAGCAGTTCTTC.